This T cell receptor beta chain was recovered during a study of CXCR3-negative and CXCR3-positive naive CD8 T cells. Regarding the study as a whole: Comparably high diversity was seen in both naive subsets, and much lower diversity in memory CD8+ cells. Naive CXCR3-positive cells had TRB CDR3s more hydrophobic than those of CXCR3-negative naive cells.

Preparation of TRB cDNA libraries relied on 5' RACE carrying UMI labels. TCRdb reworked the 5' RACE reads into one entry per CDR3 protein, no DNA. The data show about 39,000 distinct CDR3 sequences, and the top ten clones hold 1.5% to 2%. Looked up from germline, CDR1 is MNHEY and CDR2 is SMNVEV (reference sequence). The CDR3 contains 13 residues. As for this clonotype: Its antigen is still unknown.

Sorting was done in triplicate for each CD8+ T cell subset (roughly 320,000 cells each). Among CD8+ T cells, naive ones were CD45RO-CCR7+CD27+CD95-. The sequenced sample was naive CXCR3- CD8+ T cells from blood. Subset described: CD45RO-CCR7+CD27+CD95- naive CD8+ T cells lacking CXCR3 (TNR3-). This sequence joins TRBV27 and TRBJ2-1; as DNA is missing, the TRBD1 call by TCRdb cannot be tested. This clonotype was obtained from a human donor in good health. Some clones in this sample may be carry-over from other donors' samples. The CDR3 loop is CASSWTGVGEQFF.